This entry concerns a single T cell receptor (beta chain). Its antigen is unidentified. This CDR3 contains 15 residues. CDR1 is MNHEY, CDR2 SVGAGI, per germline. The V end lost 6 bases, the J end lost 6 bases, and 17 bases lay between the germline ends. These data originate in a study of radiotherapy plus CTLA-4 blockade in lung cancer. Study-wide points: Researchers report tumor-derived TCR clones expanding in blood after radiotherapy plus ipilimumab.

Profiled with immunoSEQ multiplex PCR; TCRdb holds only in-frame clones, not every one. The table includes nearly 95,000 clones, 80% to 85% detected once. The chain uses TRBV6-5 and TRBJ2-2, with D maybe TRBD2 (5 bases). The sample here was peripheral blood, taken from a patient treated with radiotherapy plus ipilimumab. This clonotype originated in a human donor with non-small cell lung cancer that progressed on radiotherapy plus ipilimumab. CDR3 sequence (DNA): TGTGCCAGCAGGGCTTGGAGGTCTGCCCCCGGGGAGCTGTTTTTT. As protein: CASRAWRSAPGELFF.